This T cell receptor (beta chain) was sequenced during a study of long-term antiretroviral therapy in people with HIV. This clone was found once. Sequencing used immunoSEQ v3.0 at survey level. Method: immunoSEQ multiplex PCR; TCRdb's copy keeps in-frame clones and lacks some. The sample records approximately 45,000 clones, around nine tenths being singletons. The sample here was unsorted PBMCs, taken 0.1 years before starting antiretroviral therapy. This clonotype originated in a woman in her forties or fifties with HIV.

CDR3 amino acids: CASSVSSTPNEKLFF. Written as DNA, the CDR3 is TGTGCCAGCAGCGTATCTTCCACCCCAAATGAAAAACTGTTTTTT. V usage is TRBV9 and J usage is TRBJ1-4; no clear D gene. The germline gives CDR1 SGDLS, CDR2 YYNGEE. The V end was cut by 1 base, the J end by 5 bases, with 12 bases between. There are 15 residues in the CDR3.